This T cell receptor (beta chain) was identified in a study of T cells in localized non-small cell lung cancer. About this clone itself: Different DNA sequences within this sample yield the same CDR3.

CDR3 length equals 14 residues. V dropped 0 bases and J dropped 5 bases, with 8 bases sitting between them. Germline V CDR1 and CDR2: LGHNA, YSLEER. Some clones are missing from TCRdb's copy, which holds only in-frame ones; the method was immunoSEQ multiplex PCR. The data hold approximately 63,000 clones, with 70% to 90% observed a single time. The rearrangement links TRBV4-3 to TRBJ1-3; the D is unclear. The material was peripheral blood, obtained before any cancer treatment. The receptor comes from a man aged 40-75 years with stage I squamous cell lung carcinoma. For the CDR3, the DNA is TGCGCCAGCAGCCAAGATACGAGTAGAAACACCATATATTTT. It is translated as CASSQDTSRNTIYF.